Sequencing of this T cell receptor (beta chain) was carried out in a study of T-cell memory formation after mild COVID-19 (dated by TCRdb to the early 2020s). For context, the study as a whole: TCR sequence clusters from the two donors were largely donor specific. In a couple of donors, T-cell clones that expanded and contracted after mild COVID-19 were tracked by sequencing TCRalpha and TCRbeta repertoires over time. Two young, previously healthy adult volunteers, one female and one male, were included in the cohort. What the work shows at the level of the full study, not this receptor alone: SARS-CoV-2 specificity was not confirmed for the second-wave clones peaking on day 37. Balanced CD4/CD8 phenotypes were observed for clones contracting from day 15 to 85, whereas a bias towards CD4+ was observed for a second wave of clones expanding from day 15 to 37. Only a couple of mild cases were covered in the study, and larger cohorts including severe cases with pre-infection samples were considered necessary. Some responding clones were detected in pre-infection memory, suggesting pre-existing cross-reactive memory T cells joined the SARS-CoV-2 response. Contracting CD4+ clones were located mainly in the CM and EM memory subsets, whereas CD8+ clones were found to be enriched in EMRA.

The reads were generated on an Illumina NovaSeq 6000. Using 5'RACE with constant-segment primers, TCRalpha and TCRbeta cDNA libraries were constructed, with sample barcodes and unique molecular identifiers added in the process. Trizol reagent was used to extract RNA from every sample. Amplification of the libraries took two PCR steps, and the second step added a second sample barcode plus Illumina TruSeq adapters. Sequencing of libraries was performed on an Illumina NovaSeq with 2 x 150 bp paired-end reads. As for the authors' bioinformatics: With migec v1.2.7, reads were demultiplexed and then collapsed into UMI-guided consensus sequences. With mixcr v2.1.11, UMI consensuses were aligned to TRA and TRB V and J templates and assembled into clonotypes. A clonotype was counted as expanded or contracted only when both edgeR and NoisET called the clonotype significant, with the noise models trained on biological replicates. edgeR calls used a false discovery rate-adjusted p below 0.01 and a log2 fold-change threshold of 1. PCA with hierarchical clustering of max-normalized trajectories of the 1000 most abundant clonotypes was used as exploratory dynamics analysis. The CD4 or CD8 phenotype of responding clones was assigned using the separately sequenced CD4+ and CD8+ repertoires. TCRdb reprocessed the public reads (quality trimming at Q25 with fastp, clone calling with MiXCR) and kept in-frame beta chains. Entries are consolidated by CDR3 protein sequence, retaining the most common genes and DNA. The V and J calls follow TCRdb's processing rather than the paper's. The sample contains hundreds of thousands of distinct CDR3 sequences, around 15% of them found a single time. Around 23% of the sample lies in the top ten.

V is cut by 6 bases and J by 0 bases, and the space between the germline ends is 14 bases. Inclusive of the bounding cysteine and phenylalanine, the CDR3 is 15 residues long. Only the CDR3 region is kept as DNA, spanning 45 bases read in frame from base 1. This clonotype came up many times. The specificity of this receptor is unknown. Base qualities are not provided; no much larger clone lies one nucleotide away. Ficoll-Paque density gradient centrifugation was used to isolate PBMCs. The chain is assembled from TRBV12-3 or TRBV12-4 and TRBJ1-2, and the D gene may be TRBD1, 5 bases matching. Input material: PBMCs or a T cell subset sorted from them (not recorded which). The receptor was isolated from a man aged 18 to 30 who had mild COVID-19 (a few samples of this study predate the infection). The sample titles of this study are shuffled in the database, so cell type and time point are left out; the donor was told from shared clones. The bases read TGTGCCAGCAGCTTATGGGGGAGAGCTAACTATGGCTACACCTTC. Translated, this gives CASSLWGRANYGYTF.